These 9 T cell receptor beta chains originate from one sample sequenced in a study of blood T cells in healthy people across ages (dated by TCRdb to the mid-2010s). Preparation of the library involved 5' RACE. Instrument on record: Illumina HiSeq 2500. A second roughly 6 to 12 cycle PCR used a sample-barcoded 5' primer and a J-beta primer mix. The public sequencing data were trimmed at Q25 with fastp and processed into clonotypes with MiXCR by TCRdb, which kept only in-frame beta chains. Each CDR3 protein gets just one entry, which takes the most common genes and DNA from the rows behind it. The sample contains more than 800,000 distinct CDR3 sequences, around 28% of them found a single time. 15% to 20% of the sample comes from the top ten. Sequenced sample: blood. Source of these receptors: an elderly woman in good health.

This clonotype was seen at least ten times. V gene TRBV6-2 or TRBV6-3 combines with J gene TRBJ2-7; perhaps TRBD1 as D (6 bases). V lost 7 bases and J lost 4, with 17 bases in between. CDR3 length equals 14 residues. Germline CDR1 and CDR2: MNHEY and SVGEGT. CDR3 DNA: TGTGCCAGCACCAAGGGGGACGGAGCTTACGAGCAGTACTTC. Translated: CASTKGDGAYEQYF.

This clonotype has at least ten counts. The chain is built from TRBV10-3 and TRBJ2-5; 10 bases map to TRBD1. V was pared by 6 bases and J by 2 bases, with 3 bases of the junction left unmatched. The length of the CDR3 is 14 residues. Germline CDR1 and CDR2: ENHRY and SYGVKD. The CDR3 region is CAIRGQGRQETQYF. The DNA of the CDR3 is TGTGCCATCAGGGGACAGGGGAGGCAAGAGACCCAGTACTTC.

This clonotype was observed at least ten times. The chain is built from TRBV7-2 and TRBJ2-7; 8 bases match TRBD2. The CDR3 runs 15 residues. The J segment lost 5 bases and the V segment lost 5 bases, leaving 11 bases of the junction unmatched. Germline-derived CDR1 and CDR2 are SGHTA and FQGNSA. CDR3 protein: CASSRKAGDLDEQYF. DNA for the CDR3: TGTGCCAGCAGCCGTAAAGCGGGGGACCTGGACGAGCAGTACTTC.

Only a few counts were recorded for this clonotype. V usage is TRBV19 and J usage is TRBJ2-1; TRBD1 aligns across 9 bases. The CDR3 has 14 residues. From germline, CDR1 is LNHDA and CDR2 SQIVND (reference sequence). Germline trimming cut 7 bases from V and 3 bases from J; bases unmatched to any gene: 4. Here the CDR3 DNA reads TGTGCCAGTAAACAGGGGGCGGTCTACAATGAGCAGTTCTTC. Protein sequence: CASKQGAVYNEQFF.

This clonotype was observed at least ten times. V usage is TRBV6-2 or TRBV6-3 and J usage is TRBJ1-5; 9 nucleotides match TRBD1. CDR1 MNHEY and CDR2 SVGEGT come from the germline V gene. The CDR3 totals 16 residues. J gave up 2 bases and V 0 bases, and 2 bases lay outside the gene matches. DNA for the CDR3: TGTGCCAGCAGTTACTCGACAGGGGGTGGCAATCAGCCCCAGCATTTT. Its translation is CASSYSTGGGNQPQHF.

The chain couples TRBV6-6 to TRBJ1-6; TRBD1 agrees at 8 bases. Germline CDR1 is MNHNY and CDR2 is SVGAGI (reference sequence). Germline trimming cut 6 bases from V and 7 bases from J; bases unmatched to any gene: 5. The CDR3 loop spans 14 amino acids. The DNA of the CDR3 is TGTGCCAGCAGCCACGGACAGGGAAATTCACCCCTCCACTTT. Translating gives CASSHGQGNSPLHF.

Comment on this clonotype: Being one base from a much bigger clone, this may be a read error. The J gene is TRBJ1-1, the V gene TRBV7-2; D gene uncertain. This CDR3 contains 15 residues. The V gene's germline CDR1 is SGHTA and CDR2 FQGNSA. V was shortened by 1 base and J by 6 bases, with 15 bases between the two germline ends. The CDR3, as DNA: TGTGCCAGCAGCTTAGATCGCAGCTGGTACGCTGAAGCTTTCTTT. Translating gives CASSLDRSWYAEAFF.

The V gene is TRBV15, the J gene TRBJ1-1, with TRBD1 as a possible D gene (6 bases). The CDR3 contains 19 residues. The germline V and J ends were trimmed by 0 bases and 3 bases, with 23 bases remaining between them. Germline values: CDR1 LNHNV, CDR2 YYDKDF (reference sequence). CDR3 nucleotides: TGTGCCACCAGCAGAGATTCCCCTCTTACAGGGTACGGTTACACTGAAGCTTTCTTT. Amino acids: CATSRDSPLTGYGYTEAFF.

On this clonotype itself: The missing conserved phenylalanine or tryptophan at the end of this CDR3 makes a read error likely. The genes are TRBV6-5 and TRBJ2-7; weak D call: TRBD1 (5 bases). Germline-derived CDR1 and CDR2 are MNHEY and SVGAGI. The CDR3 is 16 amino acids. The V gene lost 5 bases and the J gene lost 0 bases, with 17 bases spanning the gap. As DNA, the CDR3 is TGTGCCAGCAGTACCCATCGACAGTCCCTCTCCTACGAGCAGTACTGC. It specifies CASSTHRQSLSYEQYC.